This T cell receptor beta chain came from a study of cytomegalovirus exposure and HLA in healthy donors. Turning to the study itself: The study placed less than 90% of its 398 genotyped donors in the Caucasian-associated ancestry cluster.

The study ran its PCR with 60 Vbeta and 13 Jbeta primers. Generated by immunoSEQ multiplex PCR, the TCRdb table keeps only in-frame clones and is missing some. The sample lists approximately 150,000 clones; around 80% were seen once. This CDR3 is built from 14 residues. Germline V gene lookup returns CDR1 LNHDA and CDR2 SQIVND (reference sequence). The V end was cut by 5 bases, the J end by 5 bases, with 15 bases between. Worth noting for this clone: Its antigen is unidentified.

The study, taken as a whole, reports: The listing of 150 or so TCR beta chains classed them as cytomegalovirus-associated.

The chain couples TRBV19 to TRBJ2-5; TRBD2 might be the D (6 bases). Sequencing input: PBMCs. The clonotype was recovered from a man in his forties or fifties in good health and CMV-seronegative. CDR3 loop: CASSPRTGVETQYF. Written as DNA, the CDR3 is TGTGCCAGTAGTCCCCGTACGGGAGTGGAGACCCAGTACTTC.